Given below is one T cell receptor beta chain in context. This clonotype appeared many times. Its antigen is unknown. It has no much larger one-base neighbor in the sample; base qualities were not kept. The library was produced with multiplex PCR. The data were produced on an Illumina HiSeq 4000. iRepertoire HTBI primers and Arm-PCR amplification of CDR3 regions were used to construct TCR beta libraries. Before sequencing, the PCR products underwent gel purification. Under the source paper's analysis protocol: Gene usage analysis of CDR3 amino acid clonotypes relied on the 60 or so TRBV and 14 TRBJ segments identified across samples. Filtered high-quality paired reads were merged into contigs using COPE and FqMerger. BLAST was used to align contigs to the IMGT TRBV, TRBD and TRBJ reference genes, and CDR3 was defined following IMGT. Clonotypes above 0.1% frequency were classified as highly expanded clones. Shannon entropy was used to measure repertoire diversity, and the Gini coefficient was used to measure V-J evenness. Clonotypes shared by more than one individual were considered public. TCRdb trimmed the raw reads at Q25, called clones with MiXCR and kept productive beta chains. When rows share a CDR3 protein, they turn into one entry using the most common DNA and genes. TCRdb, not the original authors, processed these V and J calls. The sample yields roughly 530,000 distinct CDR3 sequences; around 15% were counted once. The ten most abundant clones make up about 25% of the sample.

This sample stems from a study of regulatory T cells in long-lasting Graves disease (dated by TCRdb to about 2021). About the study as a whole: Newly diagnosed Graves' disease patients had taken antithyroid drugs for less than 3 months. Patients with persistent Graves' disease were compared with patients with newly diagnosed Graves' disease using TCR sequencing and RNA sequencing of peripheral blood. The study was conducted in China and was registered as a clinical trial. A total of some 35 samples underwent TCR sequencing, from some 13 patients with persistent Graves' disease and some 20 patients with newly diagnosed Graves' disease.

Sequences MDHEN (CDR1) and SYDVKM (CDR2) are obtained from the germline V gene. The CDR3 contains 15 residues, cysteine and phenylalanine counted. Just the 45-base CDR3 DNA is kept, in frame starting at base 1. V lost 5 bases and J lost 0 bases; the stretch between them is 12 bases long. According to the study, the label for this sample's time point signals: newly diagnosed GD, antithyroid drugs for less than 3 months. RNA was extracted from PBMCs in TRIzol for both TCR sequencing and RNA sequencing. The diagnosis of Graves' disease was made according to American Thyroid Association guidelines. Patients for the study were recruited at an endocrinology department in Xi'an, China. Each patient gave 7.5 to 10 milliliters of peripheral blood, collected in an EDTA anticoagulant tube. Ficoll Paque Plus density gradient separation was used to isolate PBMCs, and no further T cell sorting was performed. An Agilent 2100 Bioanalyzer and agarose gel were used to check RNA quality, and a NanoDrop 2000 was used to measure RNA concentration.

Paper-wide results and their limitations: Preferential use of TRBV28, TRBJ1-2 and TRBJ2-5 was observed in persistent disease, whereas TRBV20-1 and TRBJ2-1 were favored in newly diagnosed disease. Only the TCR beta chain was sequenced and analyzed. Compared with newly diagnosed patients, patients with persistent Graves' disease had lower TCR Shannon entropy and fewer highly expanded clones, which suggests clonal expansion. A larger number of public clonotypes was shared among persistent patients (fewer than 3,000) than among newly diagnosed patients (approximately 1,000). Because the primary lesion, thyroid tissue, could not be accessed, the study looked at peripheral blood alone. The authors noted that the small sample size was a limitation that may lower accuracy.

The sample also formed part of further work on T cells in Graves' hyperthyroidism and ophthalmopathy. The second study's paper adds: A patient counted as having stable Graves' hyperthyroidism if no progression to ophthalmopathy occurred over 18 months of follow-up. Hyperthyroidism patients were newly diagnosed, with disease duration under 2 months, and aged 18 to 65 years. Exclusion was applied to patients with uncontrolled infections, other autoimmune diseases, pregnancy or lactation. Clinical symptoms, serum thyroxine and TRAb, thyroid ultrasound, and orbital computed tomography formed the basis for the diagnoses. The first round of RT-PCR for the TCR CDR3 was performed with the HTBI primer set and the Qiagen OneStep RT-PCR kit. Most expanded thyroid clonotypes (frequency above 0.001) were also detected in blood, suggesting blood repertoires may reflect thyroid immune responses. A 13 V-J signature model separated ophthalmopathy from stable hyperthyroidism, with about 90% sensitivity and 81.08% specificity in cross-validation and 80%/75% in testing. In validation, the model predicted progression to ophthalmopathy a median of roughly 6.1 months before onset, with about 67% sensitivity and about 75% specificity. To identify TCR V-J signatures that set the groups apart, the researchers used a discovery cohort of 90 to 100 patients, made up of 43 with Graves' ophthalmopathy and about 60 with stable Graves' hyperthyroidism. Whether ophthalmopathy could be predicted prospectively was tested in an independent validation cohort made up of under 20 hyperthyroidism patients plus 17 patients who later progressed to ophthalmopathy. The 85 to 100 discovery patients were divided at random into training and test sets in a 7:3 ratio. Thyroid tissue and blood T-cell repertoires from more than 5 Graves' hyperthyroidism patients were also compared in the study. Following sampling, methimazole starting at 30 mg daily was given to hyperthyroidism patients, and high-dose intravenous methylprednisolone was given to ophthalmopathy patients. The libraries were constructed in a second round of multiplex PCR and then size-selected and purified. The libraries were sequenced on an Illumina HiSeq2000 using paired-end 100 bp reads. Raw data were processed with SOAPnuke, discarding reads with adapters, uncalled bases, mean Phred below 15, or no exact constant-primer or identifier match. High-quality paired reads were merged using COPE v1.2.5, and each unique nucleotide sequence was defined as a clonotype. MiTCR v1.1 was used to align the clonotypes against IMGT TRBV, TRBD and TRBJ reference segments. The analysis included only V-J combinations with a frequency above 0.0001, which together covered roughly 99% of the repertoires. A TCS score was defined as the ratio of F50 (clonal expansion) to E x V (chaos), with BLOSUM62-based TCRdist applied between CDR3 peptides within each V-J. Welch's t-statistics and random forest reduced roughly 500 V-J features to about 12, which were used in a naive Bayes classifier (R e1071). No statistical method was used to fix the sample size in advance, and group allocation was not hidden from the investigators. TCR Vbeta CDR3 sequencing of approximately 140 peripheral blood samples (43 ophthalmopathy, over 70 hyperthyroidism and 17 progressor patients) is reported in the paper.

The clonotype originates from a middle-aged woman with Graves disease. Donor details come from another sample of the same person, matched by shared clones. The source material was peripheral blood mononuclear cells (PBMCs), sampled at new diagnosis, from a patient treated with antithyroid drugs. The chain joins TRBV28 to TRBJ2-3, with an unclear D gene assignment. The nucleotide sequence is given as TGTGCCAGCAGTATGGGCTCAAGTAGCACAGATACGCAGTATTTT. Its protein reads: CASSMGSSSTDTQYF.